This entry features one T cell receptor beta chain sequence. What it binds is unknown. The data derive from a study of T cell repertoires in cytomegalovirus infection. Study summary: Both CMV infection and a matching HLA type were indicated by public TCR beta signatures.

The CDR3 sequence is 14 residues long. Germline loops: CDR1 MNHNS, CDR2 SASEGT. V trimming: 7 bases; J trimming: 6 bases; junction bases outside the gene matches: 6. TCRdb ran MiXCR on the reads and lists one entry per CDR3 protein. This table has approximately 750,000 distinct CDR3 sequences, roughly 36% appearing once. Broader study findings: Based on cumulative public TCR beta family frequency, carriers of CMV plus the relevant HLA were identified. The study found HLA-C-restricted CMV-specific TCR beta clonotypes dominating the ex vivo response.

The sequence derives from a human donor in good health (CMV status not recorded). Some clones in this sample may be carry-over from other donors' samples. The genes are TRBV6-1 and TRBJ2-3, with TRBD1 matching 11 bases. The material sequenced was PBMCs. The CDR3 spells CASTPGQGEDTQYF. The CDR3 DNA follows: TGTGCCAGCACCCCGGGACAGGGGGAGGATACGCAGTATTTT.